This T cell receptor (beta chain) was observed in a study of blood T cell repertoires in COVID-19. Study context: Acute and convalescent COVID-19 specimens originated in the United States, Italy and Spain. The analysed material was cDNA or gDNA that came from T cells, B-cell-depleted T cells, or PBMCs.

Per the study methods: Nucleated cell number was recorded as an estimate derived from reference gene primer amplification. Profiling relied on immunoSEQ multiplex PCR, and the TCRdb table lists in-frame clones only, not all of them. The V and J calls and clone size were taken over from that table, and D and trimming were inferred from the DNA. The sample lists approximately 200,000 clones, roughly 83% occurring once. This clone was detected only a few times. J gave up 0 bases and V 7 bases, and 2 bases lay outside the gene matches. The CDR3 consists of 14 residues. Germline V CDR1 and CDR2: LNHDA, SQIVND (reference sequence).

The clonotype was recovered from a woman aged 45-60 years with acute or convalescent COVID-19. J is TRBJ2-2 and V is TRBV19; TRBD1 agrees at 7 bases. Sequencing input: peripheral blood. This chain's CDR3 is CASTQGSNTGELFF. The CDR3 DNA is TGTGCCAGTACACAGGGGTCGAACACCGGGGAGCTGTTTTTT.